This TCR beta chain was recovered during a study of blood T cell repertoires in COVID-19 (dated by TCRdb to about 2020). Study-level background: Samples covering the acute and convalescent phases of COVID-19 were provided by collaborators in the United States, Italy and Spain. The prospective study material was composed of cDNA or gDNA derived from T cells, B-cell-depleted T cells, or PBMCs. The sample metadata nearly always contained a de-identified subject ID, COVID-19 status, age in years and sex. Deeply sampled blood TCRbeta repertoires from subjects exposed to, actively infected with, or recovered from COVID-19 were included in the dataset. The repertoires were released in a freely available public database intended as a resource for research on the immune response to SARS-CoV-2. The samples were drawn from the first 160 participants of the ongoing ImmuneRACE study and from 950 to 1,500 subjects provided by 6 global collaborators. HLA class I and class II types, where available, came from metadata supplied by the sample provider rather than from assay-based typing. The full study reports these points: How much clinical and demographic metadata was included differed by source and by participant, and the metadata was provided uncurated.

Each collaborating institution followed its own protocols to collect whole blood in K2EDTA tubes. For TCRbeta analysis, collaborator samples were shipped as frozen whole blood, as isolated PBMCs, or as DNA extracted from either sample type. TCRbeta CDR3 regions were amplified from genomic DNA by means of the immunoSEQ Assay, a bias-controlled multiplex PCR. The authors processed their data as follows. Within the assay, amplification of reference gene primers was used to estimate how many nucleated cells each sample contained. Sequence reads were collapsed and filtered to measure the absolute abundance of every unique TCRbeta CDR3 rearrangement. For each sample, productive Simpson clonality was calculated as the square root of Simpson's diversity index over productive rearrangements. TCRdb's version of the immuneACCESS table is confined to in-frame rearrangements and falls short of the full clone set. An unresolved V gene accounts for under half of the shortfall where checked; the remainder is of unknown origin. The V and J calls and the clone size are those of that table, but D and trimming were determined from the DNA. In this sample the table shows more than 95,000 clones, about 86% of which occur a single time. In total, the top ten clones hold over 10% of the sample.

Details on this clone: Its antigen specificity is not known. Base qualities are not provided; no much larger clone lies one nucleotide away.

From the cysteine up to the phenylalanine, the CDR3 has a length of 14 residues. Only the CDR3 portion is preserved as DNA: 42 bases, with reading frame beginning at the first base. V gives up 4 bases and J gives up 1 base, and the segment between their germline ends measures 13 bases. CDR1 SQVTM and CDR2 ANQGSEA were looked up in the germline V gene. The sample comprised peripheral blood. The clonotype was recovered from a woman aged 55 to 70 in a cohort sampled during active or convalescent COVID-19. This sequence uses TRBV29-1 and TRBJ1-1; the D region possibly corresponds to TRBD1 (5 bases align). This receptor carries the CDR3 CSVGSGQKNTEAFF. The DNA sequence reads TGCAGCGTTGGTTCAGGGCAGAAGAACACTGAAGCTTTCTTT.